This T cell receptor beta chain was found in a study of T cell responses to AZD1222 COVID-19 vaccine. Regarding this clone: Antigen: not known.

Study-wide results and limits: Baseline seropositivity characterized only six AZD1222 recipients. CD4 TCRs covered the whole spike, strongest at regions 160-218 and 743-854. With two AZD1222 doses given, Spike-specific TCR breadth and depth both rose. White British donors predominated, females outnumbered males, and clonal diversity was possibly underestimated.

Profiled with immunoSEQ multiplex PCR; TCRdb holds only in-frame clones, not every one. Of 130,000 to 150,000 clones listed, about 93% are singletons. The TCR was taken from an adult in good health. Here the sequenced sample was peripheral blood, taken on day 0 of AZD1222 vaccination.

The CDR3 spells CASRVGGTYEQYF. The CDR3 nucleotides read TGTGCCAGCAGAGTGGGGGGAACCTACGAGCAGTACTTC. The chain uses TRBV7-2 and TRBJ2-7; D might be TRBD2 (6 bases). From germline, CDR1 is SGHTA and CDR2 FQGNSA. CDR3 length: 13 residues. V lost 6 bases and J lost 2, with 11 bases in between.